These 6 T cell receptor beta chains originate from one sample sequenced in a study of T cell responses to AZD1222 COVID-19 vaccine. Repertoires were generated with immunoSEQ multiplex PCR, while TCRdb's copy carries only in-frame clones and drops some. The sample records approximately 120,000 clones, about nine tenths being singletons. Material: peripheral blood, obtained on day 0 of AZD1222 vaccination. The source is an adult in good health.

The chain couples TRBV7-2 to TRBJ2-7; TRBD2 matches at 10 bases. CDR1 SGHTA and CDR2 FQGNSA come from the germline V gene. The V segment lost 5 bases and the J segment 3 bases; nucleotides outside the gene matches: 4. This CDR3 region has 14 residues. The CDR3 protein is CASSHGLADYEQYF. CDR3 sequence (DNA): TGTGCCAGCAGCCACGGACTAGCGGACTACGAGCAGTACTTC.

The chain has TRBV18 and TRBJ2-7; D is uncertain. CDR1 is KGHSH, CDR2 LQKENI, per germline. V was shortened by 3 bases and J by 5 bases, with 11 bases between the two germline ends. CDR3 length: 13 amino acids. The CDR3 DNA sequence: TGTGCCAGCTCACCTGGCAGTGGGGACGAGCAGTACTTC. It specifies CASSPGSGDEQYF.

The genes are TRBV5-8 and TRBJ2-7; tentatively, D is TRBD1 (6 bases). CDR3 length: 13 amino acids. The germline CDR1 and CDR2 sequences are SGHTS and YDEGEE. V lost 2 bases and J 3 bases, leaving 9 bases between the germline ends. The CDR3 coding sequence is TGTGCCAGCAGCTTCCACAGGGTCTACGAGCAGTACTTC. Its protein is CASSFHRVYEQYF.

The chain recombines TRBV28 with TRBJ1-4; possibly TRBD1 for D (6 bases). CDR3 length: 16 residues. The germline V and J ends were trimmed by 6 bases and 1 base, with 15 bases remaining between them. Germline assignment: CDR1 MDHEN and CDR2 SYDVKM. The CDR3 loop reads CASRGFRGLTNEKLFF. The CDR3 coding sequence is TGTGCCAGCAGAGGATTCAGGGGTTTAACTAATGAAAAACTGTTTTTT.

This chain connects TRBV10-1 to TRBJ1-1, with D maybe TRBD1 (5 bases). The CDR3 extends over 14 amino acids. Germline-derived CDR1 and CDR2 are WNHNN and SYGVQD (reference sequence). V lost 3 bases and J lost 6, with 14 bases in between. As DNA, the CDR3 is TGCGCCAGCAGTGATAGCGGGGAGACAGCTGAAGCTTTCTTT. This gives the protein CASSDSGETAEAFF.

The rearrangement links TRBV19 to TRBJ1-3; no clear D. The germline V and J ends were trimmed by 3 bases and 7 bases, with 10 bases remaining between them. The germline gives CDR1 LNHDA, CDR2 SQIVND (reference sequence). The CDR3 length is 13 residues. CDR3 nucleotides: TGTGCCAGTAGTATTGTATCGGGGAACACCATATATTTT. Translation gives CASSIVSGNTIYF.